Reported below is one TCR beta chain. Antigen specificity is unknown. Using immunoSEQ multiplex PCR, the repertoire was profiled, and TCRdb retains in-frame clones only, with some absent. Of about 46,000 clones listed, about four fifths were seen once; the top ten hold over 0.4%. This CDR3 spans 17 amino acids. CDR1 and CDR2 from the germline V gene are ENHRY and SYGVKD. Between the trimmed V and J ends, which lost 6 bases and 6 bases, there was a span of 23 bases. This record comes from a study of fetal regulatory T cell absence and autoimmunity. The study, taken as a whole, reports: In IPEX syndrome, oligoclonal enrichment was read as supporting prenatal antigen-driven autoimmunity in the pancreas.

The receptor's source is a newborn boy with IPEX syndrome. The chain joins TRBV10-3 to TRBJ2-2, with a possible D match to TRBD2 (5 bases). Sample: cord blood. The CDR3 loop is CAISRVYPGREAGELFF. The CDR3 nucleotides are TGTGCCATCAGCCGTGTCTATCCGGGGAGAGAGGCCGGGGAGCTGTTTTTT.